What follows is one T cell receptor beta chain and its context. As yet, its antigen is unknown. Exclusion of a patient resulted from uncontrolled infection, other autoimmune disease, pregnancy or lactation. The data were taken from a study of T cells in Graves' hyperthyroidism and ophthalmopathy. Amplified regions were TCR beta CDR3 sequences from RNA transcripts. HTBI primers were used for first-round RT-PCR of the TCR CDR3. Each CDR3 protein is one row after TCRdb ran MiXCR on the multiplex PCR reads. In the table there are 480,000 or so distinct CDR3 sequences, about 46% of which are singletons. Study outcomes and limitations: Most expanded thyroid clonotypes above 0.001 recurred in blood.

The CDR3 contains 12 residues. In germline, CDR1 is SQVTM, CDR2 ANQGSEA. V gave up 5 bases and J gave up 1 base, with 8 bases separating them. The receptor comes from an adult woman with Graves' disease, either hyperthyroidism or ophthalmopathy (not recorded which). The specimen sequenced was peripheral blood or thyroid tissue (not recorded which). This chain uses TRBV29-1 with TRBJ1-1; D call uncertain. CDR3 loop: CSVKSGNTEAFF. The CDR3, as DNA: TGCAGCGTTAAGTCGGGGAACACTGAAGCTTTCTTT.